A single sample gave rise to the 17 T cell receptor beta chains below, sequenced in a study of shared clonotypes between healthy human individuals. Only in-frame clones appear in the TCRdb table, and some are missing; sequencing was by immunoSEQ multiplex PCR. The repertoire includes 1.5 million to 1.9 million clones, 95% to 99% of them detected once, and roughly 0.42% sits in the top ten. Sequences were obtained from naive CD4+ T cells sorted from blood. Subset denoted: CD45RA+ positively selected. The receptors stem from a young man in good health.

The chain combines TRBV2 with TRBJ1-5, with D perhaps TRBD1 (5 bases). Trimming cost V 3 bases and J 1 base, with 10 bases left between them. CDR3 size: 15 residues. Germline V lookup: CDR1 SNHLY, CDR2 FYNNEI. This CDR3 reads CASSEMKGSNQPQHF. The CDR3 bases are TGTGCCAGCAGTGAGATGAAGGGGAGCAATCAGCCCCAGCATTTT.

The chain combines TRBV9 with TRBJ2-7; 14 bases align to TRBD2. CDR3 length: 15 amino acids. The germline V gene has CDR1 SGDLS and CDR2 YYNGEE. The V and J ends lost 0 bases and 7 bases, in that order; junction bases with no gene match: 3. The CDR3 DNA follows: TGTGCCAGCAGCGTAGGGGGGACTAGCGGGAGTGAGCAGTACTTC. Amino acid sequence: CASSVGGTSGSEQYF.

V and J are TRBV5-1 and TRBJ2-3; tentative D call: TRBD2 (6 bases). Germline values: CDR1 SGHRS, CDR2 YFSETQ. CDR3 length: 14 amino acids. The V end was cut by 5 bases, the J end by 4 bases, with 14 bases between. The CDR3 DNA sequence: TGCGCCAGCAGGGCGGGATCTGCTTCAGATACGCAGTATTTT. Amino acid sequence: CASRAGSASDTQYF.

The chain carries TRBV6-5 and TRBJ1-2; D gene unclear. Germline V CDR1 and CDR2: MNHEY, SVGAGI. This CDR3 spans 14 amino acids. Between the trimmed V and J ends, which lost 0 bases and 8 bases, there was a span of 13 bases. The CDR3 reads CASSYSAQMGGYTF. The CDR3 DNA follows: TGTGCCAGCAGTTACTCGGCGCAGATGGGGGGCTACACCTTC.

The DNA of the CDR3 is TGTGCCAGCTCCCGTAGCGGGGGATCGGGCAATGAGCAGTTCTTC. Translating it yields CASSRSGGSGNEQFF. V is TRBV18 and J is TRBJ2-1; 9 bases match TRBD2. The germline gives CDR1 KGHSH, CDR2 LQKENI. With 6 bases clipped from V and 6 bases from J, the junction kept 9 bases outside the gene matches. This CDR3 spans 15 amino acids. The whole variable domain, remainder taken from reference TRBV18 and TRBJ2-1, is NAGVMQNPRHLVRRRGQEARLRCSPMKGHSHVYWYRQLPEEGLKFMVYLQKENIIDESGMPKERFSAEFPKEGPSILRIQQVVRGDSAAYFCASSRSGGSGNEQFFGPGTRLTVL.

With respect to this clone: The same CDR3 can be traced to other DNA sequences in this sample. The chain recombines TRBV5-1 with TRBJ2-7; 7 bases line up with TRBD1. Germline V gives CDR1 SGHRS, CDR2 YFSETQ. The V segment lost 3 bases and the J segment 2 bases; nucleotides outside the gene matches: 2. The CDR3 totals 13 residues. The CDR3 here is CASSSGQTYEQYF. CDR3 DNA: TGCGCCAGCAGCTCGGGACAGACCTACGAGCAGTACTTC.

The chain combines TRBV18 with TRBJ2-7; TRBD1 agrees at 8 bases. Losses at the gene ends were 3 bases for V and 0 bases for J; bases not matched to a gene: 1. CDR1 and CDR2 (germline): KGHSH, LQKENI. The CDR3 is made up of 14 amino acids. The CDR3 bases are TGTGCCAGCTCACCGGACAGGGACTCCTACGAGCAGTACTTC. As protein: CASSPDRDSYEQYF.

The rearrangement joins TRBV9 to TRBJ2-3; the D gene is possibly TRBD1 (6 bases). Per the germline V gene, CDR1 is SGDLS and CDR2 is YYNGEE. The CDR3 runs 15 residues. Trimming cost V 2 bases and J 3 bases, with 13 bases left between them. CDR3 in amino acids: CASSVTGQKTDTQYF. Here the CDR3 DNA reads TGTGCCAGCAGCGTTACGGGACAAAAAACAGATACGCAGTATTTT.

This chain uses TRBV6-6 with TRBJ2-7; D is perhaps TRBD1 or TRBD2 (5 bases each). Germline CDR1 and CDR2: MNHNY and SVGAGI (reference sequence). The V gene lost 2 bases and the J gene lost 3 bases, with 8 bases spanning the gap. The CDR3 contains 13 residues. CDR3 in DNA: TGTGCCAGCAGTTACGGGGGTAGCTACGAGCAGTACTTC. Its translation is CASSYGGSYEQYF.

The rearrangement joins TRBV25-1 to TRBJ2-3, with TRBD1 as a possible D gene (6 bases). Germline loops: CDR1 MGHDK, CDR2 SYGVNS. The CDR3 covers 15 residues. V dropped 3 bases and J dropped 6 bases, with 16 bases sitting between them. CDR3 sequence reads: CASSDLLTGRDTQYF. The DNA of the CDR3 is TGTGCCAGCAGTGACTTACTGACAGGTCGGGATACGCAGTATTTT.

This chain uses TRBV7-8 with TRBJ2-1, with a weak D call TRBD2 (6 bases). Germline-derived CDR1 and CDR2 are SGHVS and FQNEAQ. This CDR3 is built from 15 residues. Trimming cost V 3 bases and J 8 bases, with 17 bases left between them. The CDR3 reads CASSLRPGVIYEQFF. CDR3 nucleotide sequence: TGTGCCAGCAGCTTGAGACCGGGAGTGATATATGAGCAGTTCTTC. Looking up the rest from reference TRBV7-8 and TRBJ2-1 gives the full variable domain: GAGVSQSPRYKVAKRGQDVALRCDPISGHVSLFWYQQALGQGPEFLTYFQNEAQLDKSGLPSDRFFAERPEGSVSTLKIQRTQQEDSAVYLCASSLRPGVIYEQFFGPGTRLTVL.

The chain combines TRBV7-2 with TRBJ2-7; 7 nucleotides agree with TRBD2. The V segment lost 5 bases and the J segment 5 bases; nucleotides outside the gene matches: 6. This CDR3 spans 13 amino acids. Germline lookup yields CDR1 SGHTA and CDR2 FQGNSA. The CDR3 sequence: CASSPQREDEQYF. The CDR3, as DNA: TGTGCCAGCAGCCCCCAGCGGGAAGACGAGCAGTACTTC.

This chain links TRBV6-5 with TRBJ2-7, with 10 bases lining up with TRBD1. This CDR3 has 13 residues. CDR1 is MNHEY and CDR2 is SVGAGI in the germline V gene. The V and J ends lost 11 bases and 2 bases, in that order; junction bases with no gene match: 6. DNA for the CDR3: TGTGCCGGGTTCGGACAGGGGGCCTACGAGCAGTACTTC. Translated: CAGFGQGAYEQYF.

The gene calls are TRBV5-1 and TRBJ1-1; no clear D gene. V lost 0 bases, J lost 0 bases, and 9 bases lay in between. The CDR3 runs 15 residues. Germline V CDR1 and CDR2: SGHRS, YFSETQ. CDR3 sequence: CASSLASGLNTEAFF. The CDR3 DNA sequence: TGCGCCAGCAGCTTGGCCTCAGGCCTGAACACTGAAGCTTTCTTT.

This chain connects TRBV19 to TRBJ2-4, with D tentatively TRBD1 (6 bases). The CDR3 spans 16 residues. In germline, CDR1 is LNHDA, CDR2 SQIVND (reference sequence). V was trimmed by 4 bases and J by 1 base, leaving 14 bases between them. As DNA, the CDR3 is TGTGCCAGTAGTAACGACAGGCGGGCGGCCAAAAACATTCAGTACTTC. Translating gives CASSNDRRAAKNIQYF.

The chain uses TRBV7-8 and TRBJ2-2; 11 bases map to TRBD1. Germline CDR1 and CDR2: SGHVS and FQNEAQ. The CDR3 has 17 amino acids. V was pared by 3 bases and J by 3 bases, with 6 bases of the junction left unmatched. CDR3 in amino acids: CASSFMLGQGDTGELFF. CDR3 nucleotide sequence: TGTGCCAGCAGCTTCATGTTGGGACAGGGGGACACCGGGGAGCTGTTTTTT.

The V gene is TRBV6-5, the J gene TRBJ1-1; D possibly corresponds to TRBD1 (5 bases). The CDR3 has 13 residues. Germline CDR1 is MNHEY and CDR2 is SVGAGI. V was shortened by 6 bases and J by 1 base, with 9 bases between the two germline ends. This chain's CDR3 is CASRVGGNTEAFF. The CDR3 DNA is TGTGCCAGCAGGGTGGGGGGGAACACTGAAGCTTTCTTT.